This section outlines one T cell receptor beta chain sequence together with its context. The sample comes from a study of blood T cell repertoires in COVID-19. Only in-frame clones appear in the TCRdb table, and some are missing; sequencing was by immunoSEQ multiplex PCR. The table records around 170,000 clones, about nine tenths of them present only once. The CDR3 runs to 13 residues. In germline, CDR1 is MDHEN, CDR2 SYDVKM. V shed 4 bases and J 4 bases; nucleotides not matched to a gene: 3. The source material was PBMCs or T cells enriched from blood (not recorded which). The chain is built from TRBV28 and TRBJ2-7; 8 bases agree with TRBD1. The TCR originated in a woman aged 18-29 years who had recovered from COVID-19. The CDR3 region is CASSSGGGYEQYF. As DNA, the CDR3 is TGTGCCAGCAGTTCAGGGGGCGGTTACGAGCAGTACTTC.